This entry lists 9 T cell receptor beta chains sequenced from one sample in a study of blood T cells in healthy people across ages. The use of a sample-barcoded 5' primer and a J-beta primer mix characterized a second PCR of roughly 6 to 11 cycles. TCRdb re-called the 5' RACE reads with MiXCR, one entry per CDR3 protein. This sample has about 900,000 distinct CDR3 sequences; around two thirds occur once, and the top ten carry about a quarter. Source material: blood. The receptors were sampled from a man between 25 and 39 years old in good health.

The V and J genes are TRBV27 and TRBJ2-5; D not certain. Germline V CDR1 and CDR2: MNHEY, SMNVEV (reference sequence). The CDR3 runs to 15 residues. V was trimmed by 0 bases and J by 1 base, leaving 9 bases between them. CDR3 DNA: TGTGCCAGCAGTTTATCGCTAACCTTCCAAGAGACCCAGTACTTC. Translation gives CASSLSLTFQETQYF.

The chain joins TRBV7-2 to TRBJ2-1, with 16 bases fitting TRBD2. The CDR3 length is 17 residues. V was pared by 3 bases and J by 8 bases, with 7 bases of the junction left unmatched. Germline V gives CDR1 SGHTA, CDR2 FQGNSA. The CDR3 DNA reads TGTGCCAGCAGCTTGGGACTAGCGGGGGGGCTACTCGATGAGCAGTTCTTC. Its protein product is CASSLGLAGGLLDEQFF.

The chain carries TRBV6-2 or TRBV6-3 and TRBJ2-1; no clear D. The CDR3 is 15 residues long. CDR1 is MNHEY and CDR2 is SVGEGT in the germline V gene. Trimming took off 5 bases at V and 0 bases at J, with 11 bases between the two ends. The CDR3 DNA sequence: TGTGCCAGCAGTAAAACAGAGAGCTCCTACAATGAGCAGTTCTTC. Its protein is CASSKTESSYNEQFF.

The gene calls are TRBV20-1 and TRBJ2-2, with TRBD1 identical over 9 bases. The V gene end was trimmed by 6 bases and the J gene end by 5 bases; junction bases not matched to a gene: 10. The CDR3 is 15 amino acids. Germline V gives CDR1 DFQATT, CDR2 SNEGSKA (reference sequence). The CDR3 sequence: CSATKQGARTGELFF. The CDR3 nucleotides read TGCAGTGCAACCAAACAGGGGGCTCGGACCGGGGAGCTGTTTTTT.

V and J are TRBV19 and TRBJ2-4; D not certain. The last part of the DNA fits TRBJ2-7 better; the J call may be wrong. The CDR3 runs to 11 residues. Germline-derived CDR1 and CDR2 are LNHDA and SQIVND (reference sequence). CDR3 amino acids: CASSIGSEQYF. DNA of the CDR3: TGTGCCAGTAGTATAGGGAGCGAGCAGTACTTC.

The chain recombines TRBV7-4 with TRBJ2-1; tentative D call: TRBD2 (5 bases). Germline lookup yields CDR1 SGHVT and CDR2 SQSDAQ. The CDR3 spans 13 residues. V was shortened by 9 bases and J by 4 bases, with 13 bases between the two germline ends. This CDR3 reads CAREPGIYNEQFF. CDR3 DNA sequence: TGTGCCAGAGAACCCGGGATATACAATGAGCAGTTCTTC.

The rearrangement uses TRBV6-5 and TRBJ2-7, with D perhaps being TRBD1 or TRBD2 (7 bases each). V dropped 5 bases and J dropped 3 bases, with 17 bases sitting between them. The CDR3 is 15 amino acids. The germline gives CDR1 MNHEY, CDR2 SVGAGI. The CDR3 region has the DNA TGTGCCAGCAGTAGAACAGGGGAGGGCCTCTACGAGCAGTACTTC. Protein product: CASSRTGEGLYEQYF.

This clonotype appeared a few times. The chain links TRBV28 to TRBJ2-7, with 8 bases aligning to TRBD2. The length of the CDR3 is 15 residues. V was clipped by 6 bases and J by 0 bases; unmatched bases: 7. Germline CDR1 is MDHEN and CDR2 is SYDVKM. The CDR3 loop is CASRGAGASSYEQYF. DNA of the CDR3: TGTGCCAGCAGGGGAGCGGGGGCAAGCTCCTACGAGCAGTACTTC. Filled out from reference TRBV28 and TRBJ2-7, the complete variable domain reads DVKVTQSSRYLVKRTGEKVFLECVQDMDHENMFWYRQDPGLGLRLIYFSYDVKMKEKGDIPEGYSVSREKKERFSLILESASTNQTSMYLCASRGAGASSYEQYFGPGTRLTVT.

This chain uses TRBV7-7 with TRBJ2-7, with a weak D call TRBD2 (5 bases). Germline V gene data show CDR1 as SSHAT and CDR2 as FNYEAQ (reference sequence). Trimming shortened V by 7 bases and J by 5 bases, and 15 bases separated the two germline ends. The CDR3 runs 13 residues. The CDR3 protein is CASIPAGANEQYF. CDR3 bases: TGTGCCAGCATCCCTGCGGGCGCGAACGAGCAGTACTTC.